The next 27 T cell receptor beta chains were all read from a single sample in a study of blood T cell repertoires in COVID-19. Produced via immunoSEQ multiplex PCR; TCRdb's table is partial and in-frame only. This sample has over 120,000 clones, with roughly 89% found just once. Sequenced input: peripheral blood. All receptors come from a woman aged 45-65 years with active or convalescent COVID-19.

By its share, this clone is medium-sized. The rearrangement joins TRBV9 to TRBJ1-1; weak D call: TRBD1 (6 bases). V was cut by 3 bases and J by 7 bases, with 16 bases left in between. This CDR3 is 14 amino acids long. Germline V gene data show CDR1 as SGDLS and CDR2 as YYNGEE. In DNA form, the CDR3 reads TGTGCCAGCAGCGCACAGGCTAGGGGGGGTGAAGCTTTCTTT. As protein: CASSAQARGGEAFF.

The table lists this clone with a count of one. The V call is TRBV30, the J call TRBJ1-5; the D gene is possibly TRBD1 (6 bases). Trimming stripped 2 bases from V and 9 bases from J, with 17 bases between. Germline V gene data show CDR1 as GTSNPN and CDR2 as SVGIG (reference sequence). The CDR3 is 14 amino acids. CDR3 DNA sequence: TGTGCCTGGAGTTCAGGGACAATAGAGCGGCCCCAGCATTTT. This sequence encodes CAWSSGTIERPQHF.

The chain uses TRBV6-5 and TRBJ1-1, with a tentative D call TRBD1 (6 bases). V lost 4 bases, J lost 0 bases, and 12 bases lay in between. The germline V gene has CDR1 MNHEY and CDR2 SVGAGI. The length of the CDR3 is 15 residues. The CDR3 coding sequence is TGTGCCAGCAGTTTCCAGACAGGAGTGAACACTGAAGCTTTCTTT. Protein sequence: CASSFQTGVNTEAFF.

This clone was seen once. V and J are TRBV3-1 (or the pseudogene TRBV3-2) and TRBJ2-1, with 13 bases aligning to TRBD2. The CDR3 consists of 13 residues. V shed 11 bases and J 8 bases; nucleotides not matched to a gene: 6. The germline gives CDR1 LGHDT, CDR2 YNNKEL (reference sequence). This CDR3 reads CACRTSGSYEQFF. The CDR3 DNA is TGTGCCTGCCGGACTAGCGGGAGCTATGAGCAGTTCTTC.

This sequence joins TRBV28 and TRBJ1-5; TRBD1 is a possible D gene (5 bases). The CDR3 contains 13 residues. V lost 8 bases and J 3 bases, leaving 11 bases between the germline ends. Germline V lookup: CDR1 MDHEN, CDR2 SYDVKM. DNA for the CDR3: TGTGCCAGCCGGGGGGAACTCAATCAGCCCCAGCATTTT. It is translated as CASRGELNQPQHF.

J is TRBJ2-6 and V is TRBV30, with a weak D call TRBD1 (5 bases). Per the germline V gene, CDR1 is GTSNPN and CDR2 is SVGIG (reference sequence). This CDR3 is 14 amino acids long. Trimming cost V 3 bases and J 0 bases, with 6 bases left between them. CDR3 sequence: CAWRRGSGANVLTF. In DNA form, the CDR3 reads TGTGCCTGGAGAAGGGGCTCTGGGGCCAACGTCCTGACTTTC. Filled out from reference TRBV30 and TRBJ2-6, the complete variable domain reads SQTIHQWPATLVQPVGSPLSLECTVEGTSNPNLYWYRQAAGRGLQLLFYSVGIGQISSEVPQNLSASRPQDRQFILSSKKLLLSDSGFYLCAWRRGSGANVLTFGAGSRLTVL.

The chain combines TRBV10-1 with TRBJ2-7, with 8 positions matching TRBD1. Germline CDR1 reads WNHNN; CDR2 reads SYGVQD (reference sequence). The CDR3 spans 16 residues. V dropped 5 bases and J dropped 3; count of bases not matched to a gene: 12. The CDR3 is CASSSPTGELDYEQYF. CDR3 DNA sequence: TGCGCCAGCAGTAGCCCGACAGGGGAGCTAGACTACGAGCAGTACTTC.

The gene calls are TRBV29-1 and TRBJ2-3; the D gene is possibly TRBD1 (5 bases). Germline V gives CDR1 SQVTM, CDR2 ANQGSEA. The CDR3 runs 14 residues. V lost 5 bases and J 0 bases, leaving 12 bases between the germline ends. As DNA, the CDR3 is TGCAGCGTTCTGTTGACAGTAAGCACAGATACGCAGTATTTT. Its translation: CSVLLTVSTDTQYF.

This sequence joins TRBV10-2 and TRBJ1-2; D uncertain. Trimming cost V 3 bases and J 8 bases, with 13 bases left between them. CDR3 length: 13 residues. CDR1 is WSHSY and CDR2 is SAAADI in the germline V gene. CDR3 sequence: CASSDSVTAGYTF. As DNA, the CDR3 is TGCGCCAGCAGTGATTCAGTAACAGCCGGCTACACCTTC.

The chain is built from TRBV5-1 and TRBJ2-7; TRBD2 aligns across 10 bases. Germline assignment: CDR1 SGHRS and CDR2 YFSETQ. The V and J ends lost 4 bases and 1 base, in that order; junction bases with no gene match: 5. CDR3 length: 15 amino acids. The CDR3 DNA reads as TGCGCCAGCAGCCCGAGGACTAGCGGATCCTACGAGCAGTACTTC. This sequence encodes CASSPRTSGSYEQYF.

V is TRBV21-1 and J is TRBJ1-1. TRBV21-1 represents a pseudogene. The CDR3 is 13 amino acids. The DNA for the CDR3 is TGTGCCAGCAGCAAATGCGGGAACACTGAAGCTTTCTTT. Translation: CASSKCGNTEAFF.

The V and J genes are TRBV30 and TRBJ1-3; no clear D gene. CDR3 length equals 14 residues. Trimming pared 4 bases from V and 0 bases from J, leaving 10 bases between. CDR1 GTSNPN and CDR2 SVGIG come from the germline V gene (reference sequence). The CDR3 spells CAWKGRNSGNTIYF. The CDR3 bases are TGTGCCTGGAAAGGCAGGAACTCTGGAAACACCATATATTTT.

This rearrangement joins TRBV27 to TRBJ1-6, with 9 bases fitting TRBD1. The junction had 3 bases not matched to a gene; V was cut back by 2 bases and J by 10 bases. Germline CDR1 MNHEY, CDR2 SMNVEV (reference sequence). The CDR3 loop spans 14 amino acids. In DNA, the CDR3 is TGTGCCAGCAGTTTAGGGACAGGGTTCTCACCCCTCCACTTT. Translated, it gives CASSLGTGFSPLHF.

This clone was detected only a few times. The rearrangement links TRBV2 to TRBJ1-2; D call uncertain. CDR3 size: 14 residues. Trimming stripped 2 bases from V and 4 bases from J, with 11 bases between. CDR1 and CDR2 from the germline V gene are SNHLY and FYNNEI. The CDR3 sequence is CASSERAGTYGYTF. The CDR3 DNA reads TGTGCCAGCAGTGAACGCGCGGGAACCTATGGCTACACCTTC.

The CDR3 region is CATRMTSTGELFF. CDR3 bases: TGTGCCACCAGGATGACTAGTACCGGGGAGCTGTTTTTT. V gene TRBV24-1 combines with J gene TRBJ2-2; weak D call: TRBD2 (6 bases). This CDR3 has 13 amino acids. The V gene's germline CDR1 is KGHDR and CDR2 SFDVKD. The V end lost 7 bases, the J end lost 5 bases, and 10 bases lay between the germline ends.

V gene TRBV5-3 combines with J gene TRBJ1-3; TRBD1 matches 9 bases. TRBV5-3 is given ORF status, its function remaining uncertain. After removal of 4 bases from V and 0 bases from J, the junction contained 8 bases not matched to a gene. The CDR3 totals 17 residues. CDR3 sequence (DNA): TGTGCCAGAAGCCTCGAGGGACAGGGCTACTCTGGAAACACCATATATTTT. It encodes CARSLEGQGYSGNTIYF.

The gene calls are TRBV5-1 and TRBJ1-4; D gene uncertain. Trimming shortened V by 1 base and J by 4 bases, and 8 bases separated the two germline ends. The CDR3 covers 14 residues. Germline V gives CDR1 SGHRS, CDR2 YFSETQ. The CDR3 loop reads CASSLRGVNEKLFF. CDR3 DNA sequence: TGCGCCAGCAGCTTGAGAGGCGTTAATGAAAAACTGTTTTTT.

The chain combines TRBV10-3 with TRBJ1-1; 7 bases are shared with TRBD1. The CDR3 runs to 14 residues. Germline CDR1 ENHRY, CDR2 SYGVKD. J gave up 6 bases and V 7 bases, and 11 bases lay outside the gene matches. CDR3 sequence: CAIISDRESAEAFF. CDR3 DNA sequence: TGTGCCATCATCTCAGACAGGGAAAGCGCTGAAGCTTTCTTT.

V is TRBV28 and J is TRBJ1-5, with 8 bases identical to TRBD1. The CDR3 length is 16 residues. J gave up 4 bases and V 5 bases, and 10 bases lay outside the gene matches. Germline CDR1 MDHEN, CDR2 SYDVKM. As DNA, the CDR3 is TGTGCCAGCAGTCAACTCACTTGGGACAGGAATCAGCCCCAGCATTTT. It specifies CASSQLTWDRNQPQHF.

This clone was found once. The gene calls are TRBV6-4 and TRBJ1-2; the D is unclear. The CDR3 spans 14 residues. Germline CDR1 reads MRHNA; CDR2 reads SNTAGT. V gave up 0 bases and J gave up 6 bases, with 11 bases separating them. CDR3 residues: CASSDSGEADGYTF. As DNA, the CDR3 is TGTGCCAGCAGTGACTCCGGGGAAGCGGATGGCTACACCTTC.

V is TRBV19 and J is TRBJ1-1; 10 nucleotides line up with TRBD1. Germline trimming cut 3 bases from V and 6 bases from J; bases unmatched to any gene: 1. CDR1 and CDR2 (germline): LNHDA, SQIVND (reference sequence). CDR3 length equals 13 residues. Written as DNA, the CDR3 is TGTGCCAGTAGTATGGGGACAGGGGCTGAAGCTTTCTTT. This encodes CASSMGTGAEAFF. The full variable domain, completed using reference TRBV19 and TRBJ1-1, is DGGITQSPKYLFRKEGQNVTLSCEQNLNHDAMYWYRQDPGQGLRLIYYSQIVNDFQKGDIAEGYSVSREKKESFPLTVTSAQKNPTAFYLCASSMGTGAEAFFGQGTRLTVV.

This clone was detected only once. The chain has TRBV30 and TRBJ2-1; 14 bases fit TRBD2. CDR3 length equals 16 residues. Germline V gives CDR1 GTSNPN, CDR2 SVGIG (reference sequence). The V gene end was trimmed by 0 bases and the J gene end by 9 bases; junction bases not matched to a gene: 7. Here the CDR3 reads CAWSVRGLAGVGEQFF. CDR3 bases: TGTGCCTGGAGTGTACGGGGACTAGCGGGGGTCGGTGAGCAGTTCTTC.

The chain joins TRBV19 to TRBJ1-1; weak D call: TRBD1 (5 bases). The CDR3 has 12 amino acids. Germline V gives CDR1 LNHDA, CDR2 SQIVND (reference sequence). Trimming took 4 bases from V and 6 from J, leaving 9 bases between them. CDR3 bases: TGTGCCAGTAGTACGACAGACGCTGAAGCTTTCTTT. This codes for CASSTTDAEAFF.

This clone came up a few times. Additional DNA sequences in this sample encode the identical CDR3. This chain joins TRBV3-1 (or the pseudogene TRBV3-2) and TRBJ2-3; D is unclear. Trimming pared 4 bases from V and 0 bases from J, leaving 11 bases between. Germline V gene data show CDR1 as LGHDT and CDR2 as YNNKEL (reference sequence). The CDR3 consists of 15 residues. For the CDR3, the DNA is TGTGCCAGCAGCCTGTCGGGTCTAAGCACAGATACGCAGTATTTT. It encodes CASSLSGLSTDTQYF.

This chain connects TRBV27 to TRBJ1-1, with TRBD1 matching over 7 bases. CDR3 length equals 12 residues. V lost 5 bases, J lost 8 bases, and 5 bases stayed unmatched. CDR1 and CDR2 (germline): MNHEY, SMNVEV (reference sequence). The CDR3 DNA sequence: TGTGCCAGCAGTCGCCGACAGGGAGAAGCTTTCTTT. It is translated as CASSRRQGEAFF.

This chain uses TRBV6-5 with TRBJ2-7; D is possibly TRBD1 (5 bases). CDR3 length: 14 residues. Germline CDR1 reads MNHEY; CDR2 reads SVGAGI. Between the trimmed V and J ends, which lost 6 bases and 6 bases, there was a span of 18 bases. The CDR3 protein is CASSLTLSQGEQYF. CDR3 nucleotides: TGTGCCAGCAGCCTAACCTTGAGTCAGGGCGAGCAGTACTTC.

The chain recombines TRBV4-2 with TRBJ2-3; D not resolved. From germline, CDR1 is LGHNA and CDR2 YNFKEQ. The V and J ends lost 0 bases and 2 bases respectively, with 9 bases between them. This CDR3 has 15 amino acids. The CDR3 bases are TGTGCCAGCAGCCAAGAGAGGCTAACCACAGATACGCAGTATTTT. Its protein product is CASSQERLTTDTQYF.